This TCR beta chain comes out of a study of regulatory T cells in long-lasting Graves disease. The TCR beta library used iRepertoire HTBI primers with Arm-PCR amplification of CDR3. TCRdb independently ran MiXCR on the multiplex PCR reads; one entry per CDR3 protein. In the table there are 530,000 or so distinct CDR3 sequences, around 15% of which are singletons. The sample's time point: newly diagnosed GD, antithyroid drugs for less than 3 months. The TCR library was made from RNA extracted from PBMCs. This CDR3 is 13 amino acids long. Germline loops: CDR1 SGHTA, CDR2 FQGTGA. Between the trimmed V and J ends, which lost 5 bases and 4 bases, there was a span of 11 bases. In its sample, this clonotype was seen many times. This sample was shared with a second study, whose subject was T cells in Graves' hyperthyroidism and ophthalmopathy. This second report adds: In the analysis, a 13 V-J model separated ophthalmopathy from stable hyperthyroidism.

The specimen was peripheral blood mononuclear cells (PBMCs), collected at new diagnosis, from a patient treated with antithyroid drugs. V usage is TRBV7-3 and J usage is TRBJ2-5, with D unclear. The sequence came from a man aged 18-30 years with Graves disease. The CDR3 loop reads CASSPLYGETQYF. Here the CDR3 DNA reads TGTGCCAGCAGCCCCCTCTACGGAGAGACCCAGTACTTC.